These 15 T cell receptor beta chains were sequenced from one sample in a study of CD8 T cells in ankylosing spondylitis. Study-level findings and limits: Ankylosing spondylitis blood seemed to carry a telltale TCR beta motif made of under ten highly homologous variants.

TCRdb redid the calling of the 5' RACE reads with MiXCR, one entry per CDR3 protein. This table has 450,000 to 550,000 distinct CDR3 sequences, about 5.7% appearing once. No antigens are known for them. The sequencing input was blood, either unsorted or a sorted T cell fraction (not recorded which). Receptors were obtained from a male donor with ankylosing spondylitis.

This clonotype was observed a handful of times. V gene TRBV20-1 combines with J gene TRBJ1-5, with D perhaps TRBD1 (6 bases). Germline loops: CDR1 DFQATT, CDR2 SNEGSKA (reference sequence). This CDR3 region has 13 residues. With 6 bases removed from V and 3 bases from J, the gap between germline ends came to 12 bases. The CDR3 DNA reads as TGCAGTGCCGGACAGTTTTACAATCAGCCCCAGCATTTT. Translating it yields CSAGQFYNQPQHF.

In its sample, this clonotype was seen many times. This chain connects TRBV29-1 to TRBJ2-3, with 8 bases matching TRBD1. Germline trimming cut 7 bases from V and 2 bases from J; bases unmatched to any gene: 8. Germline CDR1 SQVTM, CDR2 ANQGSEA. This CDR3 has 14 residues. CDR3 residues: CSADRGRLTDTQYF. The CDR3, as DNA: TGCAGCGCCGACAGGGGAAGACTCACAGATACGCAGTATTTT.

The sample holds many counts of this clonotype. The chain recombines TRBV6-4 with TRBJ1-1; D call uncertain. Trimming removed 3 bases from V and 4 bases from J, with 9 bases in between. Germline-derived CDR1 and CDR2 are MRHNA and SNTAGT. The length of the CDR3 is 13 residues. As DNA, the CDR3 is TGTGCCAGCAGTGAGGGGTCGACCACTGAAGCTTTCTTT. Amino acids: CASSEGSTTEAFF.

Many counts were recorded for this clonotype. At one end, the junction sequence differs from germline, possibly due to a read error. This chain uses TRBV7-8 with TRBJ2-2; a weak D match, TRBD2 (7 bases). Germline-derived CDR1 and CDR2 are SGHVS and FQNEAQ. The CDR3 covers 14 residues. CDR3 region: CASRGLPNTGELFF. The CDR3 DNA follows: TGTGCAAGCAGGGGACTACCGAACACCGGGGAGCTGTTTTTT.

The table lists this clonotype with many counts. This chain links TRBV20-1 with TRBJ1-4, with D unresolved. V lost 1 base, J lost 8 bases, and 8 bases lay in between. Germline V gene data show CDR1 as DFQATT and CDR2 as SNEGSKA (reference sequence). The CDR3 is 12 residues long. The CDR3 region has the DNA TGCAGTGCTAGAGTTGTTGGCGAAAAACTGTTTTTT. Its translation is CSARVVGEKLFF.

Ten or more counts support this clonotype. The V call is TRBV27, the J call TRBJ2-5; D is ambiguous. This CDR3 contains 12 residues. Trimming pared 8 bases from V and 5 bases from J, leaving 12 bases between. CDR1 and CDR2 from the germline V gene are MNHEY and SMNVEV (reference sequence). CDR3 sequence: CASSIELETQYF. CDR3 sequence (DNA): TGTGCCAGCTCTATCGAACTGGAGACCCAGTACTTC.

In regard to this clonotype: This may stem from a read error, because a much larger clone lies one nucleotide away. The chain uses TRBV2 and TRBJ2-2; maybe TRBD1 (5 bases). CDR1 SNHLY and CDR2 FYNNEI come from the germline V gene. Trimming stripped 4 bases from V and 7 bases from J, with 10 bases between. The CDR3 spans 13 residues. The CDR3 DNA reads TGTGCCAGCAGTGCCAGGGTCAACGGGGAGCTGTTTTTT. Translation: CASSARVNGELFF.

In its sample, this clonotype was seen many times. This rearrangement joins TRBV15 to TRBJ2-1; possible D gene TRBD2, 5 bases. The CDR3 runs 16 residues. V lost 0 bases and J 8 bases, leaving 17 bases between the germline ends. Germline-derived CDR1 and CDR2 are LNHNV and YYDKDF (reference sequence). The CDR3 spells CATSRDWRAYRDEQFF. The CDR3 DNA sequence: TGTGCCACCAGCAGAGATTGGCGGGCATATAGGGATGAGCAGTTCTTC.

This clonotype was found many times. This rearrangement joins TRBV4-1 to TRBJ2-1, with D tentatively TRBD2 (6 bases). The V and J ends lost 5 bases and 3 bases respectively, with 11 bases between them. The CDR3 has 14 amino acids. Per the germline V gene, CDR1 is MGHRA and CDR2 is YSYEKL. As DNA, the CDR3 is TGCGCCAGCAGCTATCGGGGGTTCTACAATGAGCAGTTCTTC. Encoded protein: CASSYRGFYNEQFF.

This clonotype has a count of ten or more. The chain uses TRBV20-1 and TRBJ2-3; the match to TRBD2 covers 12 bases. The junction had 11 bases not matched to a gene; V was cut back by 6 bases and J by 4 bases. CDR3 length: 16 amino acids. Looked up from germline, CDR1 is DFQATT and CDR2 is SNEGSKA (reference sequence). The CDR3 protein is CSAGGQLAGGPDTQYF. In DNA, the CDR3 is TGCAGTGCCGGGGGGCAACTAGCGGGAGGCCCAGATACGCAGTATTTT.

The sample holds a few counts of this clonotype. The chain uses TRBV5-5 and TRBJ2-7; D gene uncertain. This CDR3 is 14 amino acids long. Trimming cost V 0 bases and J 2 bases, with 9 bases left between them. Germline V gives CDR1 SGHKS, CDR2 YYEKEE (reference sequence). CDR3 coding DNA: TGTGCCAGCAGCTTGGATTCCGCAGCCTACGAGCAGTACTTC. This sequence encodes CASSLDSAAYEQYF.

This clonotype has a handful of counts. The genes are TRBV6-1 and TRBJ2-3; 9 bases match TRBD2. CDR1 and CDR2 (germline): MNHNS, SASEGT. V lost 7 bases, J lost 1 base, and 0 bases stayed unmatched. The CDR3 has 13 amino acids. The CDR3 DNA follows: TGTGCCAGCATAGCGGGAGGCACAGATACGCAGTATTTT. Amino acid sequence: CASIAGGTDTQYF.

The table lists this clonotype with a few counts. This chain connects TRBV11-2 to TRBJ1-2, with 7 bases that match TRBD1. The CDR3 sequence is 16 residues long. The junction had 9 bases not matched to a gene; V was cut back by 5 bases and J by 0 bases. Per germline, CDR1 SGHAT and CDR2 FQNNGV. The CDR3 protein is CASSTTRDRSNYGYTF. The CDR3 nucleotides are TGTGCCAGCAGCACCACGAGGGACAGATCTAACTATGGCTACACCTTC.

This clonotype was seen more than once but under ten times. The chain combines TRBV28 with TRBJ1-5; D gene ambiguous. Trimming removed 1 base from V and 3 bases from J, with 10 bases in between. The CDR3 is 15 amino acids. CDR1 is MDHEN, CDR2 SYDVKM, per germline. CDR3 protein: CASSLSAADNQPQHF. In DNA form, the CDR3 reads TGTGCCAGCAGTTTATCGGCAGCTGACAATCAGCCCCAGCATTTT.

This clonotype occurred many times. This rearrangement joins TRBV15 to TRBJ2-1; TRBD1 agrees at 7 bases. The V gene's germline CDR1 is LNHNV and CDR2 YYDKDF (reference sequence). V was clipped by 1 base and J by 0 bases; unmatched bases: 6. This CDR3 comprises 17 residues. The CDR3 loop is CATSRGTGVSSYNEQFF. For the CDR3, the DNA is TGTGCCACCAGCAGAGGGACAGGCGTGAGCTCCTACAATGAGCAGTTCTTC.